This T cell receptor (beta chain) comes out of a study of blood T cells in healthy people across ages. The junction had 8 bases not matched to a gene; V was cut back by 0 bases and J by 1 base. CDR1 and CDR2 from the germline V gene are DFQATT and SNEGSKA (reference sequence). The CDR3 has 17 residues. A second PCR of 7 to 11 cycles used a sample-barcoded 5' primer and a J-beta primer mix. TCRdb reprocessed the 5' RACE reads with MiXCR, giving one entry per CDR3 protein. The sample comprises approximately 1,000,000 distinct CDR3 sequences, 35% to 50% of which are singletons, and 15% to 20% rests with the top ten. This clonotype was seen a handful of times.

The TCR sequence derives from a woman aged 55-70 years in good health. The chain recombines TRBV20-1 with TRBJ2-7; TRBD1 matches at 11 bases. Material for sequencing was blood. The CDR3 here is CSARDLFGTGGSYEQYF. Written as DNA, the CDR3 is TGCAGTGCTAGAGATCTTTTCGGGACAGGGGGGTCCTACGAGCAGTACTTC.